This entry is about one T cell receptor (beta chain). These data come from a study of T cell responses to AZD1222 COVID-19 vaccine. The CDR3 contains 15 residues. V was clipped by 0 bases and J by 6 bases; unmatched bases: 4. Germline V gene data show CDR1 as SGHRS and CDR2 as YFSETQ. The assay was immunoSEQ multiplex PCR, and TCRdb's table has in-frame clones only and misses some. The repertoire holds 90,000 to 150,000 clones, with roughly 86% as singletons. The source is an adult in good health. The specimen was peripheral blood, collected on day 0 of AZD1222 vaccination. V is TRBV5-1 and J is TRBJ2-2; 8 nucleotides align to TRBD2. CDR3 residues: CASSLDIGGAGELFF. The CDR3 DNA is TGCGCCAGCAGCTTGGATATCGGGGGGGCCGGGGAGCTGTTTTTT.